This T cell receptor beta chain emerged from a study of T cells in Graves' hyperthyroidism and ophthalmopathy. Overall study results and limits: A 13 V-J model separated ophthalmopathy from stable hyperthyroidism. Most expanded thyroid clonotypes above 0.001 recurred in blood.

This clonotype occurred many times. Its antigen is undetermined. Template material for amplifying TCR beta CDR3 regions consisted of RNA transcripts. In the first-round RT-PCR of the TCR CDR3, the HTBI primer set was used. TCRdb used MiXCR to reprocess the multiplex PCR reads, holding one entry per CDR3 protein. The sample holds around 300,000 distinct CDR3 sequences, about an eighth seen once. CDR1 and CDR2 from the germline V gene are SGHRS and YFSETQ. This CDR3 comprises 15 residues. J lost 9 bases, V lost 4 bases, and 9 bases had no gene match. The study excluded patients with uncontrolled infection, other autoimmune disease, pregnancy or lactation. Clinicians diagnosed patients from clinical symptoms, serum thyroxine and TRAb, thyroid ultrasound and orbital computed tomography.

Sequencing was performed on blood. The sequence was collected from a woman aged 25-40 years with Graves' hyperthyroidism that later progressed to Graves' ophthalmopathy. The chain recombines TRBV5-1 with TRBJ2-1; 11 bases align to TRBD1. The CDR3 reads CASSPPGQGGGEQFF. The CDR3 coding sequence is TGCGCCAGCAGCCCACCGGGACAGGGGGGTGGTGAGCAGTTCTTC.